This T cell receptor (beta chain) appears in the sequencing data of a study of blood T cell repertoires in COVID-19. This CDR3 contains 14 residues. Germline loops: CDR1 SGHNT, CDR2 YYREEE (reference sequence). Trimming removed 2 bases at V and 6 bases at J, with 14 bases between. Authors' processing steps: Amplification with reference gene primers provided the estimates of nucleated cell counts. Assay: immunoSEQ multiplex PCR; the TCRdb copy retains only in-frame clones and omits some. V and J calls and clone size are as listed in that table; D and trimming were resolved from the DNA. The sample includes about 370,000 clones, 75% to 90% of them seen just once. Allocation to cohorts depended on clinical history reported by the participants.

The sample comprised PBMCs or T cells enriched from blood (not recorded which). This sequence originates from a man aged 18 to 29 who had recovered from COVID-19. This chain uses TRBV5-4 with TRBJ1-1; TRBD1 is a possible D gene (5 bases). The CDR3 bases are TGTGCCAGCAGCTTTTACCAGGGTGGCGCTGAAGCTTTCTTT. Its protein is CASSFYQGGAEAFF.